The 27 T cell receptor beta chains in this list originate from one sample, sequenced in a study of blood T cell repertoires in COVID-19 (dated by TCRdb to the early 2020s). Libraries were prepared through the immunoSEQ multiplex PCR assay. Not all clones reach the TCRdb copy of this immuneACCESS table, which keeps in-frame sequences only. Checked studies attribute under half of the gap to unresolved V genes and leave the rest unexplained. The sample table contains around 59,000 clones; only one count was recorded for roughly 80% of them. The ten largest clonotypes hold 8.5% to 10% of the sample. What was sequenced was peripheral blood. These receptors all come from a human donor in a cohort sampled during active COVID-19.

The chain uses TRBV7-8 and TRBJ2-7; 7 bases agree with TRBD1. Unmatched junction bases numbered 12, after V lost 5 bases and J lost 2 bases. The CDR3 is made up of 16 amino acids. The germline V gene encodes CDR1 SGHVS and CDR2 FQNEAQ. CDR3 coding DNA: TGTGCCAGCAGCCTCAGACCTGGGACAGAGACCTACGAGCAGTACTTC. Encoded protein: CASSLRPGTETYEQYF.

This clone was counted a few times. CDR3 protein: CASTAGGKTGELFF. CDR3 sequence (DNA): TGTGCCAGTACGGCAGGGGGTAAAACCGGGGAGCTGTTTTTT. This chain joins TRBV19 and TRBJ2-2; 7 nucleotides align to TRBD1. CDR1 LNHDA and CDR2 SQIVND come from the germline V gene (reference sequence). Trimming removed 7 bases from V and 5 bases from J; junction bases left unmatched: 7. The CDR3 spans 14 residues.

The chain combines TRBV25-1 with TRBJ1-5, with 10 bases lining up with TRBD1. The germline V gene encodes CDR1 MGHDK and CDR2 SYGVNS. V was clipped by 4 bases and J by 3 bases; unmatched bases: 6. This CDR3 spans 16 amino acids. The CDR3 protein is CASSGTGTGANQPQHF. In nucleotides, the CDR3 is TGTGCCAGCAGTGGAACCGGGACAGGGGCCAATCAGCCCCAGCATTTT.

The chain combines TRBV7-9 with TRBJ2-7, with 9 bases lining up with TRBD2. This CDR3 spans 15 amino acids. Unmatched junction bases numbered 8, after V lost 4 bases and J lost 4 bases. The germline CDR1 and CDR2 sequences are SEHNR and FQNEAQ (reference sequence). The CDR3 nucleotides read TGTGCCAGCAGCTCTCCTTTAGCGGGAGTATACGAGCAGTACTTC. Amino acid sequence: CASSSPLAGVYEQYF.

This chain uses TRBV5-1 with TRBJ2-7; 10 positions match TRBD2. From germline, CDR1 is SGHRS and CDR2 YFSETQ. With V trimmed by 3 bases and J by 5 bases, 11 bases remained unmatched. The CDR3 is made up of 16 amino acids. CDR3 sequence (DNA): TGCGCCAGCAGCTGGCCCGCTGGGACTAGCGTCGACGAGCAGTACTTC. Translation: CASSWPAGTSVDEQYF.

The chain's CDR3 is CASSNRGGNTGELFF. DNA for the CDR3: TGCGCCAGCAGTAACAGGGGGGGGAACACCGGGGAGCTGTTTTTT. The chain recombines TRBV4-1 with TRBJ2-2; D is perhaps TRBD1 (8 bases). The length of the CDR3 is 15 residues. Germline CDR1 and CDR2: MGHRA and YSYEKL. With 6 bases removed from V and 1 base from J, the gap between germline ends came to 12 bases.

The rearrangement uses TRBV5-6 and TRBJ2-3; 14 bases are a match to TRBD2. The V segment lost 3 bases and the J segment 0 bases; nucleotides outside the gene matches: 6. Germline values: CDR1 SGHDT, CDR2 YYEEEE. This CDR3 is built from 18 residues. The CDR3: CASSWTSGRITSTDTQYF. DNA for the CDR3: TGTGCCAGCAGCTGGACTAGCGGGAGGATTACTAGCACAGATACGCAGTATTTT.

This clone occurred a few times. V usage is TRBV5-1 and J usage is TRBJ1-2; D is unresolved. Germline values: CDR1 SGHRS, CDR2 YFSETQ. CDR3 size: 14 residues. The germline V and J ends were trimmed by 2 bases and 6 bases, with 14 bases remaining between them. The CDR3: CASSFVSGNDGYTF. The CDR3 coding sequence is TGCGCCAGCAGCTTTGTCAGCGGAAACGATGGCTACACCTTC.

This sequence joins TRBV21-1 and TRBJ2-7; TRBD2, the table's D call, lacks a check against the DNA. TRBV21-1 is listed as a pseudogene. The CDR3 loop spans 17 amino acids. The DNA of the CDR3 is TGTGCCAGCAGTAGATCCGGGACTAGCGGGAGTTGGTACGAGCAGTACTTC. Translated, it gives CASSRSGTSGSWYEQYF.

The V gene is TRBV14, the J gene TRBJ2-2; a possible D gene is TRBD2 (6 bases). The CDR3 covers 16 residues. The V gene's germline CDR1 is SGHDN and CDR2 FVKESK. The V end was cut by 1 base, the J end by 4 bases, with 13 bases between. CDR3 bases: TGTGCCAGCAGCCAAGTTGGAGGGGCTTTCACCGGGGAGCTGTTTTTT. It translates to CASSQVGGAFTGELFF. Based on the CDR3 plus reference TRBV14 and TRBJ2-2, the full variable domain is EAGVTQFPSHSVIEKGQTVTLRCDPISGHDNLYWYRRVMGKEIKFLLHFVKESKQDESGMPNNRFLAERTGGTYSTLKVQPAELEDSGVYFCASSQVGGAFTGELFFGEGSRLTVL.

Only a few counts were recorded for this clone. Here the CDR3 DNA reads TGTGCCAGCAGTTTACTTCCCGAAGGGAGGGGCGAGCAGTACTTC. Translated, it gives CASSLLPEGRGEQYF. The chain has TRBV27 and TRBJ2-7; TRBD2 aligns across 7 bases. The CDR3 sequence is 15 residues long. The junction had 10 bases not matched to a gene; V was cut back by 2 bases and J by 6 bases. CDR1 and CDR2 from the germline V gene are MNHEY and SMNVEV (reference sequence).

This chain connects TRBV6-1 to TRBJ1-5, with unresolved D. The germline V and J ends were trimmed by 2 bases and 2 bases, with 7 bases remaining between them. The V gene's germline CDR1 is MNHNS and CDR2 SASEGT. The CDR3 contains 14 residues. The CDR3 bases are TGTGCCAGCAGTGAATGGTCGGGCAATCAGCCCCAGCATTTT. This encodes CASSEWSGNQPQHF.

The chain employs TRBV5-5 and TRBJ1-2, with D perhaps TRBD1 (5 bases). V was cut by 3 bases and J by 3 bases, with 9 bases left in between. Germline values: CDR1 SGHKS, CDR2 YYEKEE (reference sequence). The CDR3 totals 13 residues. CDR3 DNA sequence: TGTGCCAGCAGCTCCAGGGATGACTATGGCTACACCTTC. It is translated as CASSSRDDYGYTF.

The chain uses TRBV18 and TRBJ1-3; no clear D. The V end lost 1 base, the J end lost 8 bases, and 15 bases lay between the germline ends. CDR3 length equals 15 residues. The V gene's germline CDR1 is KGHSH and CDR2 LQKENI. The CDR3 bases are TGTGCCAGCTCACCACTGACTGGTCTCGGGGACACCATATATTTT. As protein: CASSPLTGLGDTIYF. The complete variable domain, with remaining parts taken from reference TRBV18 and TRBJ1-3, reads NAGVMQNPRHLVRRRGQEARLRCSPMKGHSHVYWYRQLPEEGLKFMVYLQKENIIDESGMPKERFSAEFPKEGPSILRIQQVVRGDSAAYFCASSPLTGLGDTIYFGEGSWLTVV.

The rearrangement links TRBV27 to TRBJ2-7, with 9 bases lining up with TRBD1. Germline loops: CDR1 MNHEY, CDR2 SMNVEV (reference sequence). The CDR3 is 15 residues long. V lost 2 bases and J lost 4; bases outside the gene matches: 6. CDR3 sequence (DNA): TGTGCCAGCAGTTTAGCGGGACAGGGATTTTACGAGCAGTACTTC. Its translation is CASSLAGQGFYEQYF.

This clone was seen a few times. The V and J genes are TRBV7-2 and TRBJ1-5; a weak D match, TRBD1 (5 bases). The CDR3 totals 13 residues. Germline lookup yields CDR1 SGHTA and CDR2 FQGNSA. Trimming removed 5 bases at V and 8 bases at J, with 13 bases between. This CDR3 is CASSAAGTKPQHF. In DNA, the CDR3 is TGTGCCAGCAGCGCTGCAGGGACTAAGCCCCAGCATTTT.

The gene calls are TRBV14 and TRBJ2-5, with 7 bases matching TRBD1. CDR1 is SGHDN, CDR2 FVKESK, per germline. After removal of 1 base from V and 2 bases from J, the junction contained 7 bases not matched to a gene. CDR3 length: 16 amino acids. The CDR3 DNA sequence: TGTGCCAGCAGCCAAGGGCAGGGGGTGCCTCAAGAGACCCAGTACTTC. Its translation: CASSQGQGVPQETQYF.

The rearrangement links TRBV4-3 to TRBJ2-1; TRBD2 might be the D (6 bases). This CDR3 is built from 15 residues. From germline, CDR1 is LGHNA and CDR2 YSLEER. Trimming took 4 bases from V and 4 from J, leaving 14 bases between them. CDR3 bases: TGCGCCAGCAGCCCGGGAGAATGGTCTTACAATGAGCAGTTCTTC. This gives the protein CASSPGEWSYNEQFF.

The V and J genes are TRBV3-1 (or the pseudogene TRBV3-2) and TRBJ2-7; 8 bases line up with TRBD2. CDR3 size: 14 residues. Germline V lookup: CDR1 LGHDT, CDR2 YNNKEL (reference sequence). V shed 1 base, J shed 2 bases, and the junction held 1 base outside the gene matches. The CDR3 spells CASSQGGGPYEQYF. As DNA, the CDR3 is TGTGCCAGCAGCCAAGGCGGGGGGCCCTACGAGCAGTACTTC.

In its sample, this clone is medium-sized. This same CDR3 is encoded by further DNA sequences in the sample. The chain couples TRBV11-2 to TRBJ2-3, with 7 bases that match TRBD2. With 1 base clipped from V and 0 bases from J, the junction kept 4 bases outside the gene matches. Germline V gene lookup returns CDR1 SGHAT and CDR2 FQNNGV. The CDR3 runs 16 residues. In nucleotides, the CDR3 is TGTGCCAGCAGCTTAGTGGGGGGAGGGAGCACAGATACGCAGTATTTT. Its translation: CASSLVGGGSTDTQYF.

CDR3 DNA sequence: TGTGCCAGCAGAGACAGGGGTGGCGCCAACAATGAGCAGTTCTTC. As protein: CASRDRGGANNEQFF. The V call is TRBV6-5, the J call TRBJ2-1; TRBD1 matches 8 bases. Germline CDR1 is MNHEY and CDR2 is SVGAGI. The CDR3 extends over 15 amino acids. J gave up 5 bases and V 6 bases, and 9 bases lay outside the gene matches.

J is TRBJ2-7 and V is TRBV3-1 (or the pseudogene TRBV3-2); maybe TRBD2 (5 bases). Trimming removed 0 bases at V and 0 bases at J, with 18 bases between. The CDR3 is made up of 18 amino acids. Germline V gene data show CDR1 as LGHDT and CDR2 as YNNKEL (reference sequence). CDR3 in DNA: TGTGCCAGCAGCCAAGATTGTCTAGGAGGCGCCAGCTCCTACGAGCAGTACTTC. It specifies CASSQDCLGGASSYEQYF.

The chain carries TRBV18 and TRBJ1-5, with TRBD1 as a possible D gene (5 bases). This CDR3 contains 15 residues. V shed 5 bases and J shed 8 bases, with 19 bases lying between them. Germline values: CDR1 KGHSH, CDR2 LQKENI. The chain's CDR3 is CASSNGQGESKPQHF. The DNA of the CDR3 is TGTGCCAGCTCAAATGGGCAGGGCGAGTCAAAGCCCCAGCATTTT.

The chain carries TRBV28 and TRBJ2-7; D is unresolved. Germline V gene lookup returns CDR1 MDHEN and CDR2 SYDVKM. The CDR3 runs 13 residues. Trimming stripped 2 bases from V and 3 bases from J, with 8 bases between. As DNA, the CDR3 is TGTGCCAGCAGTTTAATGAGCATCTACGAGCAGTACTTC. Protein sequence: CASSLMSIYEQYF. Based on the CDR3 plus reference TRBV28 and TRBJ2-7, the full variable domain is DVKVTQSSRYLVKRTGEKVFLECVQDMDHENMFWYRQDPGLGLRLIYFSYDVKMKEKGDIPEGYSVSREKKERFSLILESASTNQTSMYLCASSLMSIYEQYFGPGTRLTVT.

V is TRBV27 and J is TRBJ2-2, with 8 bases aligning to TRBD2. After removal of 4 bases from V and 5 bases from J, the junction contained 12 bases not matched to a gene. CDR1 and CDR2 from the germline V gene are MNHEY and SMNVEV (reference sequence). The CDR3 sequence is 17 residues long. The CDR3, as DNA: TGTGCCAGCAGTTCCCCCTCTGGCGGGGGGAGGACCGGGGAGCTGTTTTTT. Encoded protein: CASSSPSGGGRTGELFF.

The CDR3, as DNA: TGTGCCAGCAGCCGGGCGGGAGGGGGCACAGATACGCAGTATTTT. Amino acid sequence: CASSRAGGGTDTQYF. V usage is TRBV3-1 (or the pseudogene TRBV3-2) and J usage is TRBJ2-3; the match to TRBD2 covers 9 bases. This CDR3 comprises 15 residues. The ends lost 4 bases at V and 1 base at J; junction bases unmatched: 3. CDR1 and CDR2 (germline): LGHDT, YNNKEL (reference sequence).

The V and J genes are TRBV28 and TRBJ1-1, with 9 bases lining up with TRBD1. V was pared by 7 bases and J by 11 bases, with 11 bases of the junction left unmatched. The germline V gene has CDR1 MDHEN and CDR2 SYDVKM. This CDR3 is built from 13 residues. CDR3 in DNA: TGTGCCAGCATCTACAGGGGGCAAGGGAGTGCTTTCTTT. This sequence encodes CASIYRGQGSAFF.